The clone carrying this T cell receptor (beta chain) was recorded many times. What it binds is not known. The CDR3 contains 13 residues. CDR1 and CDR2 from the germline V gene are DFQATT and SNEGSKA (reference sequence). V lost 0 bases to trimming and J lost 1 base, with 6 bases between them. CD25-based Treg depletion was applied to purified naive CD4+ T cells. Whole-study findings and limits: Greatest tumor Treg TCR overlap was with tumor naive CD4+ cells. In terms of TCR gene usage, tumor memory CD4+ T cells clustered together with blood and lymph node memory CD4+ cells, as well as with lymph node naive CD4+ cells.

MiXCR, applied by TCRdb to the 5' RACE reads, yields one record per CDR3 protein. The table includes about 8,900 distinct CDR3 sequences, about 30% detected once. Sequenced: naive CD4+ T cells sorted from a lymph node. Documented subset: naive CD4+ T cells, CD4+CD45RA+CD25-. The clonotype was recovered from a female donor with breast cancer. The chain couples TRBV20-1 to TRBJ1-2; the D is unclear. The CDR3 here is CSARDQVNYGYTF. The CDR3, as DNA: TGCAGTGCTAGAGATCAGGTTAACTATGGCTACACCTTC.